A selection of T cell receptor beta chains follows, all from one sample in a study of blood T cells in healthy people across ages. Each CDR3 protein gets one entry after TCRdb re-called the 5' RACE reads with MiXCR. The sample records hundreds of thousands of distinct CDR3 sequences, around 31% being singletons. Sequenced sample: blood. The receptors shown here come from a woman at least 80 years old in good health. CDR3s include the opening cysteine and the closing phenylalanine or tryptophan. Fields, in order: J gene, CDR3 length, V gene, clone size, D gene, CDR3 DNA, CDR3 protein. The D gene is left open where the match is weak. Clone size is not always given. Where it is, it says once, few, many or a class for expanded clones.

J gene: TRBJ2-3
CDR3 length: 16
V gene: TRBV4-3
clone size: few
D gene: .
CDR3 DNA: TGCGCCAGCAGCCAATCGGGTGGGGGGGCCACAGATACGCAGTATTTT
CDR3 protein: CASSQSGGGATDTQYF

J gene: TRBJ1-2
CDR3 length: 13
V gene: TRBV20-1
clone size: .
D gene: .
CDR3 DNA: TGCAGTGCTAGTTTGGGGCCGCGCCAGGGCTACACCTTC
CDR3 protein: CSASLGPRQGYTF

J gene: TRBJ2-3
CDR3 length: 14
V gene: TRBV7-9
clone size: many
D gene: .
CDR3 DNA: TGTGCCAGCAGCTTATACGGGGGCACAGATACGCAGTATTTT
CDR3 protein: CASSLYGGTDTQYF

J gene: TRBJ1-1
CDR3 length: 15
V gene: TRBV19
clone size: .
D gene: .
CDR3 DNA: TGTGCCAGTAGTATAGGTGGCAGGTTGAACACTGAAGCTTTCTTT
CDR3 protein: CASSIGGRLNTEAFF

J gene: TRBJ1-6
CDR3 length: 15
V gene: TRBV4-2
clone size: .
D gene: .
CDR3 DNA: TGTGCCAGCAGCCAGGAAGAGTCCTATAATTCACCCCTCCACTTT
CDR3 protein: CASSQEESYNSPLHF

J gene: TRBJ1-4
CDR3 length: 16
V gene: TRBV4-3
clone size: many
D gene: TRBD1
CDR3 DNA: TGCGCCAGCAGCCAAGGACAGGGGGAAACTAATGAAAAACTGTTTTTT
CDR3 protein: CASSQGQGETNEKLFF

J gene: TRBJ2-1
CDR3 length: 15
V gene: TRBV20-1
clone size: .
D gene: TRBD2
CDR3 DNA: TGCAGTGCTAGAGAGCCTAGCGGGGATTACAATGAGCAGTTCTTC
CDR3 protein: CSAREPSGDYNEQFF

J gene: TRBJ1-5
CDR3 length: 13
V gene: TRBV2
clone size: many
D gene: .
CDR3 DNA: TGTGCCAGCCGAAGTAGGAGCAATCAGCCCCAGCATTTT
CDR3 protein: CASRSRSNQPQHF

J gene: TRBJ2-1
CDR3 length: 15
V gene: TRBV7-2
clone size: many
D gene: TRBD2
CDR3 DNA: TGTGCCAGCAGCTGGCCTAGCGGGGGGGCAGGTGAGCAGTTCTTC
CDR3 protein: CASSWPSGGAGEQFF

J gene: TRBJ1-5
CDR3 length: 14
V gene: TRBV6-1
clone size: .
D gene: .
CDR3 DNA: TGTGCCAGCAGTGAAAGAACATTCAATCAGCCCCAGCATTTT
CDR3 protein: CASSERTFNQPQHF

J gene: TRBJ2-5
CDR3 length: 13
V gene: TRBV7-2
clone size: many
D gene: .
CDR3 DNA: TGTGCCAGCAGCTTAGCCGGGACACGGACCCAGTACTTC
CDR3 protein: CASSLAGTRTQYF

J gene: TRBJ1-6
CDR3 length: 15
V gene: TRBV6-2/TRBV6-3
clone size: many
D gene: .
CDR3 DNA: TGTGCCAGCAGGCCGCCGGGCGGTCAGAATTCACCCCTCCACTTT
CDR3 protein: CASRPPGGQNSPLHF

J gene: TRBJ2-7
CDR3 length: 12
V gene: TRBV7-6
clone size: many
D gene: TRBD1
CDR3 DNA: TGTGCCAGCACTCCCGGGACAGCCGAGCAGTACTTC
CDR3 protein: CASTPGTAEQYF

J gene: TRBJ2-7
CDR3 length: 13
V gene: TRBV20-1
clone size: many
D gene: .
CDR3 DNA: TGCAGTGCTAGAGGGTCACATTCCTACGAGCAGTACTTC
CDR3 protein: CSARGSHSYEQYF

J gene: TRBJ2-2
CDR3 length: 16
V gene: TRBV5-5
clone size: many
D gene: TRBD1
CDR3 DNA: TGTGCCAGCAGCACCGCGGACAGGGAAAACACCGGGGAGCTGTTTTTT
CDR3 protein: CASSTADRENTGELFF

J gene: TRBJ2-3
CDR3 length: 15
V gene: TRBV9
clone size: many
D gene: TRBD2
CDR3 DNA: TGTGCCAGCAGCGTAAGATCTAGCGGGGGAGCTACGCAGTATTTT
CDR3 protein: CASSVRSSGGATQYF

J gene: TRBJ1-2
CDR3 length: 13
V gene: TRBV10-3
clone size: .
D gene: .
CDR3 DNA: TGTGTCATCAGTGAGTCCGGGGACGTAGGCTACACCTTC
CDR3 protein: CVISESGDVGYTF

J gene: TRBJ2-3
CDR3 length: 16
V gene: TRBV5-1
clone size: many
D gene: .
CDR3 DNA: TGCGCCAGCAGCCATGGGGGGGGGACAGTCACAGATACGCAGTATTTT
CDR3 protein: CASSHGGGTVTDTQYF

J gene: TRBJ2-3
CDR3 length: 16
V gene: TRBV27
clone size: .
D gene: TRBD2
CDR3 DNA: TGTGCCAGCAGCTTCCTAAAGGGAGGGATGACAGATACGCAGTATTTT
CDR3 protein: CASSFLKGGMTDTQYF

J gene: TRBJ2-5
CDR3 length: 14
V gene: TRBV7-9
clone size: .
D gene: .
CDR3 DNA: TGTGCCAGCAGCTTAGAGACAGGCCCCGAGACCCAGTACTTC
CDR3 protein: CASSLETGPETQYF

J gene: TRBJ2-3
CDR3 length: 13
V gene: TRBV7-2
clone size: many
D gene: TRBD1
CDR3 DNA: TGTGCCAGCAGCGGAACAGGGGCCGATACGCAGTATTTT
CDR3 protein: CASSGTGADTQYF

J gene: TRBJ2-7
CDR3 length: 18
V gene: TRBV11-1
clone size: .
D gene: TRBD1
CDR3 DNA: TGTGCCAGCAGCTTCCGAGCATTACAGGGGGATTCCTACAATGAGCAGTACTTC
CDR3 protein: CASSFRALQGDSYNEQYF

J gene: TRBJ2-3
CDR3 length: 16
V gene: TRBV6-4
clone size: .
D gene: TRBD2
CDR3 DNA: TGTGCCAGCAGTGACTCCGGGACTAGCGACACAGATACGCAGTATTTT
CDR3 protein: CASSDSGTSDTDTQYF

J gene: TRBJ2-4
CDR3 length: 17
V gene: TRBV24-1
clone size: many
D gene: .
CDR3 DNA: TGTGCCACCAGTGATAGAAGGGGGAATGTAGCCAAAAACATTCAGTACTTC
CDR3 protein: CATSDRRGNVAKNIQYF

J gene: TRBJ2-7
CDR3 length: 12
V gene: TRBV11-2
clone size: few
D gene: .
CDR3 DNA: TGTGCCAGCAGCTTAGATCGGTTGGAGCAGTACTTC
CDR3 protein: CASSLDRLEQYF

J gene: TRBJ1-6
CDR3 length: 13
V gene: TRBV25-1
clone size: .
D gene: .
CDR3 DNA: TGTGCCAGCAGTACAGAGACTAATTCACCCCTCCACTTT
CDR3 protein: CASSTETNSPLHF

J gene: TRBJ2-7
CDR3 length: 13
V gene: TRBV18
clone size: many
D gene: .
CDR3 DNA: TGTGCCAGCTCAGTTCTTGATGCCTACGAGCAGTACTTC
CDR3 protein: CASSVLDAYEQYF

J gene: TRBJ2-1
CDR3 length: 14
V gene: TRBV4-1
clone size: .
D gene: .
CDR3 DNA: TGCGCCAGCAGCCAATTAATCAGGCGCAATGAGCAGTTCTTC
CDR3 protein: CASSQLIRRNEQFF

J gene: TRBJ2-5
CDR3 length: 14
V gene: TRBV5-1
clone size: many
D gene: .
CDR3 DNA: TGCGCCAGCAGCTTGGGGCGGCGCCAAGAGACCCAGTACTTC
CDR3 protein: CASSLGRRQETQYF

J gene: TRBJ2-3
CDR3 length: 16
V gene: TRBV5-1
clone size: .
D gene: TRBD2
CDR3 DNA: TGCGCCAGCAGCTTCACTAGCGGGGGGGCCTCGGATACGCAGTATTTT
CDR3 protein: CASSFTSGGASDTQYF

J gene: TRBJ2-7
CDR3 length: 14
V gene: TRBV6-6
clone size: many
D gene: .
CDR3 DNA: TGTGCCAGCAGATCTACAGCGTCCTCCTACGAGCAGTACTTC
CDR3 protein: CASRSTASSYEQYF

J gene: TRBJ2-1
CDR3 length: 14
V gene: TRBV6-2/TRBV6-3
clone size: once
D gene: .
CDR3 DNA: TGCGCCAGCAGACTTAGGACCGGGTGGGAGACCCAGTTCTTC
CDR3 protein: CASRLRTGWETQFF

J gene: TRBJ2-3
CDR3 length: 15
V gene: TRBV5-1
clone size: many
D gene: .
CDR3 DNA: TGCGCCAGCAGCCACGGCAGGGTTAGCACAGATACGCAGTATTTT
CDR3 protein: CASSHGRVSTDTQYF

J gene: TRBJ2-1
CDR3 length: 16
V gene: TRBV5-1
clone size: many
D gene: .
CDR3 DNA: TGCGCCAGCAGCTCTATCTCCAGCGGGTCCTACAATGAGCAGTTCTTC
CDR3 protein: CASSSISSGSYNEQFF

J gene: TRBJ2-1
CDR3 length: 14
V gene: TRBV20-1
clone size: .
D gene: TRBD2
CDR3 DNA: TGCAGTGCTAGAGGTCTAGCGGGTCGCTATGAGCAGTTCTTC
CDR3 protein: CSARGLAGRYEQFF

J gene: TRBJ2-1
CDR3 length: 14
V gene: TRBV12-3/TRBV12-4
clone size: many
D gene: TRBD2
CDR3 DNA: TGTGCCAGCAGTGAAGGGACTAGTTACAATGAGCAGTTCTTC
CDR3 protein: CASSEGTSYNEQFF

J gene: TRBJ2-7
CDR3 length: 15
V gene: TRBV2
clone size: many
D gene: TRBD2
CDR3 DNA: TGTGCCAGCAGTGAACTCGGGACTAGCGGCTACGAGCAGTACTTC
CDR3 protein: CASSELGTSGYEQYF

J gene: TRBJ2-5
CDR3 length: 14
V gene: TRBV5-1
clone size: many
D gene: TRBD1
CDR3 DNA: TGCGCCAGCAGCTCGGGACAGACGTCTGAGACCCAGTACTTC
CDR3 protein: CASSSGQTSETQYF

J gene: TRBJ2-3
CDR3 length: 16
V gene: TRBV7-2
clone size: many
D gene: TRBD2
CDR3 DNA: TGTGCCAGCAGCTTAGTGGAGACTAGCGGGCGGAATACGCAGTATTTT
CDR3 protein: CASSLVETSGRNTQYF

J gene: TRBJ2-7
CDR3 length: 15
V gene: TRBV19
clone size: few
D gene: TRBD1
CDR3 DNA: TGTGCCAGTAGTAGGACCGGGACAGCGAGTCGGGAGCAGTACTTC
CDR3 protein: CASSRTGTASREQYF

J gene: TRBJ2-3
CDR3 length: 17
V gene: TRBV7-9
clone size: many
D gene: .
CDR3 DNA: TGTGCCAGCAGCTTCATTTTAACAGGGAACCTCACAGATACGCAGTATTTT
CDR3 protein: CASSFILTGNLTDTQYF